These T cell receptor beta chains were read from a single sample in a study of cytomegalovirus exposure and HLA in healthy donors. Sequenced by immunoSEQ multiplex PCR; TCRdb stores in-frame clones only, minus some. Among roughly 140,000 clones listed, 60% to 80% were seen once. Input material: PBMCs. All receptors come from a male donor in good health and CMV-seronegative. Each CDR3 is given with its conserved first and last residue. A D gene is named only where the DNA matches it firmly. Where a row states a size, it is once, few, many or the class of an expanded clone; other rows omit it.

J | size | D | V | DNA | CDR3
TRBJ1-5 | few | . | TRBV6-5 | TGTGCCAGCAGTGACTCCCACGGGGCCCAGCATTTT | CASSDSHGAQHF
TRBJ2-3 | . | TRBD2 | TRBV18 | TGTGCCAGCTCACCAAGCGGGGGGGGCACAGATACGCAGTATTTT | CASSPSGGGTDTQYF
TRBJ2-7 | . | . | TRBV9 | TGTGCCAGCAGCGTGGGGACAACGGGGTACGAGCAGTACTTC | CASSVGTTGYEQYF
TRBJ1-2 | . | . | TRBV5-6 | TGTGCCAGCAGCATGGACCCAGGATATGGCTACACCTTC | CASSMDPGYGYTF
TRBJ2-7 | . | TRBD1 | TRBV4-3 | TGCGCCAGCAGCCAACGTTGGGCAGGGGGCCGGTACGAGCAGTACTTC | CASSQRWAGGRYEQYF
TRBJ1-2 | . | TRBD1 | TRBV6-1 | TGTGCCAGCACCAAGACAGGGGGTGACTATGGCTACACCTTC | CASTKTGGDYGYTF
TRBJ1-3 | . | . | TRBV9 | TGTGCCAGCAGCTCCTCCTTCGCCGGGTTCGGAAACACCATATATTTT | CASSSSFAGFGNTIYF
TRBJ2-1 | . | TRBD2 | TRBV27 | TGTGCCAGCAGTTTATACCCTATCTTGACTAGCGGGACCTACAATGAGCAGTTCTTC | CASSLYPILTSGTYNEQFF
TRBJ2-2 | . | TRBD2 | TRBV7-2 | TGTGCCAGCAGCTTGACTAGCGGGAAATCGCACACCGGGGAGCTGTTTTTT | CASSLTSGKSHTGELFF
TRBJ2-3 | . | TRBD2 | TRBV11-2 | TGTGCCAGCAGCTTAGAGGGCGGGGGGGTATCGCAGTATTTT | CASSLEGGGVSQYF
TRBJ2-7 | . | TRBD2 | TRBV6-5 | TGTGCCAGCAGGGACCGGACTAGCGGAACCTACGAGCAGTACTTC | CASRDRTSGTYEQYF
TRBJ2-7 | . | TRBD1 | TRBV7-9 | TGTTCCAGCAGCCGGACAGGACCCGAGCAGTACTTC | CSSSRTGPEQYF
TRBJ2-7 | . | . | TRBV5-1 | TGCGCCAGCAGCTTGGCCGGGGGAGGCCCCTACGAGCAGTACTTC | CASSLAGGGPYEQYF
TRBJ2-7 | . | TRBD1 | TRBV6-5 | TGTGCCAGCAGTCGACCGGACAGGGGGCTTTACGAGCAGTACTTC | CASSRPDRGLYEQYF
TRBJ2-5 | . | TRBD2 | TRBV7-9 | TGTGCCAGCAGCCCCGGGCTAGCGGAAGAGACCCAGTACTTC | CASSPGLAEETQYF
TRBJ1-1 | . | . | TRBV30 | TGTGCCTGGAACCGACAGATGGGCACTGAAGCTTTCTTT | CAWNRQMGTEAFF
TRBJ1-4 | . | TRBD1 | TRBV5-4 | TGTGCCAGCAGCCAAGGGACAGTTGCAACTAATGAAAAACTGTTTTTT | CASSQGTVATNEKLFF
TRBJ2-2 | . | . | TRBV9 | TGTGCCAGCAGCGTAGCTTCGGTTACCGGGGAGCTGTTTTTT | CASSVASVTGELFF
TRBJ2-2 | . | . | TRBV7-9 | TGTGCCAGCAGCTCACGGGGGGAGCTGTTTTTT | CASSSRGELFF
TRBJ2-7 | . | TRBD1 | TRBV6-5 | TGTGCCAGCAGTCTACAGGGGAATTCCTACGAGCAGTACTTC | CASSLQGNSYEQYF
TRBJ2-1 | . | . | TRBV11-2 | TGTGCCAGCACCCCCCTCACCAGCTCCTACAATGAGCAGTTCTTC | CASTPLTSSYNEQFF
TRBJ1-1 | . | . | TRBV9 | TGTGCCAGCAGTTCCTCCTTGAACACTGAAGCTTTCTTT | CASSSSLNTEAFF
TRBJ2-7 | . | . | TRBV5-4 | TGTGCCAGCAGCTTGTTGAGTGATACCTACGAGCAGTACTTC | CASSLLSDTYEQYF
TRBJ1-1 | few | TRBD1 | TRBV7-9 | TGTTCCAGCAGCTCCCTAACCAAACAGGGGCTAAACACTGAAGCTTTCTTT | CSSSSLTKQGLNTEAFF
TRBJ2-4 | . | TRBD2 | TRBV30 | TGTGCCTGGAGTGCGGGAGGACGTCTAGCCAAAAACATTCAGTACTTC | CAWSAGGRLAKNIQYF
TRBJ1-1 | once | TRBD1 | TRBV6-5 | TGTGCCAGCAGTCCTGGGACAGGAGGGACTGAAGCTTTCTTT | CASSPGTGGTEAFF
TRBJ1-1 | . | TRBD1 | TRBV5-1 | TGCGCCAGCAGACTCGGGACAGGGAGCACTGAAGCTTTCTTT | CASRLGTGSTEAFF
TRBJ2-1 | . | . | TRBV7-9 | TGTGCCAGCACCCGAGGGGTGCAGGGGCGCGATGAGCAGTTCTTC | CASTRGVQGRDEQFF
TRBJ1-4 | . | TRBD1 | TRBV4-3 | TGCGCCAGCAGCCAAATCACAGGGGGCGCGGGTGAAAAACTGTTTTTT | CASSQITGGAGEKLFF
TRBJ2-7 | . | . | TRBV5-1 | TGCGCCAGCAGCTTCAGGGGAGGGACCTACGAGCAGTACTTC | CASSFRGGTYEQYF
TRBJ1-1 | . | TRBD1 | TRBV7-2 | TGTGCCAGCAGACAGATGGACAGGGCTTTCTTT | CASRQMDRAFF
TRBJ2-2 | . | TRBD2 | TRBV19 | TGTGCCAGTAGTCCCACGTTTCTAGCGGGCGGGGAGCTGTTTTTT | CASSPTFLAGGELFF
TRBJ2-4 | . | . | TRBV11-2 | TGTGCCAGCAGCTTAGTAGAGCAGGGTGAAAACATTCAGTACTTC | CASSLVEQGENIQYF
TRBJ1-1 | few | . | TRBV5-5 | TGTGCCAGCAGCTTGAGGCCCGGGGACACTGAAGCTTTCTTT | CASSLRPGDTEAFF
TRBJ1-3 | . | . | TRBV11-2 | TGTGCCAGCAGCCCAACCGTCGGGAACACCATATATTTT | CASSPTVGNTIYF
TRBJ1-3 | . | . | TRBV5-1 | TGCGCCAGCAGCTTGGCCGGGGTCTCTGGAAACACCATATATTTT | CASSLAGVSGNTIYF
TRBJ2-2 | . | . | TRBV6-4 | TGTGCCAGCAGAACAGGGACGGAGGACACCGGGGAGCTGTTTTTT | CASRTGTEDTGELFF
TRBJ2-3 | . | TRBD1 | TRBV9 | TGTGCCAGCAGCGTCACAGGGGCAGATACGCAGTATTTT | CASSVTGADTQYF
TRBJ2-1 | . | TRBD2 | TRBV6-5 | TGTGCCAGCAGTCCCCGGGGGGGGGAGCAGTTCTTC | CASSPRGGEQFF
TRBJ1-2 | . | . | TRBV5-1 | TGCGCCAGCAGCTTGGGTTTGACAGCAAACTATGGCTACACCTTC | CASSLGLTANYGYTF
TRBJ1-3 | . | TRBD1 | TRBV7-9 | TGTGCCAGCAGCACGCCGGGACAGAGTTCTGGAAACACCATATATTTT | CASSTPGQSSGNTIYF
TRBJ2-5 | . | . | TRBV14 | TGTGCCAGCAGCCAAGATTTTAGGGAGCAGTACTTC | CASSQDFREQYF
TRBJ2-1 | . | . | TRBV5-6 | TGTGCCAGCAGCTCGGGGGCCTACAATGAGCAGTTCTTC | CASSSGAYNEQFF
TRBJ2-3 | few | TRBD2 | TRBV7-7 | TGTGCCAGCAGCCTCAGCGGGAGCGCCACAGATACGCAGTATTTT | CASSLSGSATDTQYF
TRBJ1-1 | . | . | TRBV11-2 | TGTGCCAGCAGCTTAGAGAGAGTGAACACTGAAGCTTTCTTT | CASSLERVNTEAFF
TRBJ2-1 | . | TRBD2 | TRBV5-1 | TGCGCCAGCCAGTCTTTCGCGGGGGGGTACAATGAGCAGTTCTTC | CASQSFAGGYNEQFF